This passage covers 22 T cell receptor beta chains from one sample sequenced in a study of blood T cell repertoires in COVID-19. TCRdb's copy holds only in-frame clones and misses some; the assay was immunoSEQ multiplex PCR. Of approximately 240,000 clones listed, 70% to 90% are singletons. The material sequenced was peripheral blood. The receptors originated from a woman aged 25 to 39 who had recovered from COVID-19.

This sequence joins TRBV18 and TRBJ1-5, with TRBD1 as a possible D gene (5 bases). The germline CDR1 and CDR2 sequences are KGHSH and LQKENI. The CDR3 consists of 14 residues. Trimming removed 5 bases from V and 3 bases from J, with 11 bases in between. The CDR3 loop reads CASSSTVDNQPQHF. The DNA for the CDR3 is TGTGCCAGCTCATCGACAGTAGACAATCAGCCCCAGCATTTT.

The CDR3 protein is CASSLYNSGTDTQYF. The CDR3 nucleotides read TGTGCCAGCAGTTTGTATAATAGTGGCACAGATACGCAGTATTTT. The V and J genes are TRBV28 and TRBJ2-3; D is undetermined. Germline V gene sequence: CDR1 MDHEN, CDR2 SYDVKM. The germline V and J ends were trimmed by 3 bases and 1 base, with 11 bases remaining between them. CDR3 size: 15 residues.

The chain employs TRBV5-4 and TRBJ2-1; the match to TRBD1 covers 9 bases. The V segment lost 5 bases and the J segment 5 bases; nucleotides outside the gene matches: 11. There are 16 residues in the CDR3. Looked up from germline, CDR1 is SGHNT and CDR2 is YYREEE (reference sequence). The CDR3 here is CASRADRGGFHNEQFF. The CDR3 DNA follows: TGTGCCAGCAGGGCCGACAGGGGGGGATTTCACAATGAGCAGTTCTTC.

The chain has TRBV7-2 and TRBJ1-5; possible D gene TRBD1, 6 bases. This CDR3 region has 14 residues. Germline CDR1 SGHTA, CDR2 FQGNSA. V lost 2 bases to trimming and J lost 2 bases, with 7 bases between them. DNA of the CDR3: TGTGCCAGCAGCTTAAAGGGGGGCAATCAGCCCCAGCATTTT. Residues: CASSLKGGNQPQHF.

This chain connects TRBV9 to TRBJ2-1; 9 positions match TRBD1. Germline V CDR1 and CDR2: SGDLS, YYNGEE. Trimming removed 4 bases from V and 6 bases from J; junction bases left unmatched: 17. CDR3 size: 18 residues. The CDR3 bases are TGTGCCAGCAGCCCCACTCCAGGGGGGACAGGGAGGAGCAATGAGCAGTTCTTC. Amino acids: CASSPTPGGTGRSNEQFF.

This chain links TRBV4-1 with TRBJ1-2; a weak D match, TRBD1 (6 bases). V was trimmed by 3 bases and J by 4 bases, leaving 21 bases between them. Germline CDR1 is MGHRA and CDR2 is YSYEKL. The CDR3 totals 17 residues. CDR3 in amino acids: CASSQMGSGAGAYGYTF. The CDR3 nucleotides are TGCGCCAGCAGCCAGATGGGCTCTGGGGCAGGGGCCTATGGCTACACCTTC.

This clone came up a few times. This chain uses TRBV25-1 with TRBJ2-1; 8 bases align to TRBD2. Per germline, CDR1 MGHDK and CDR2 SYGVNS. The CDR3 is made up of 15 amino acids. The V gene end was trimmed by 9 bases and the J gene end by 4 bases; junction bases not matched to a gene: 11. Here the CDR3 reads CASVPPGGQYNEQFF. The CDR3 DNA sequence: TGTGCCAGTGTACCCCCGGGGGGGCAATACAATGAGCAGTTCTTC.

The CDR3 is CASSGRQGAIGELFF. CDR3 DNA sequence: TGTGCCAGCAGCGGAAGACAGGGGGCGATCGGGGAGCTGTTTTTT. The chain has TRBV9 and TRBJ2-2, with 10 bases matching TRBD1. V lost 3 bases, J lost 7 bases, and 6 bases stayed unmatched. Germline V gives CDR1 SGDLS, CDR2 YYNGEE. CDR3 size: 15 residues.

The chain carries TRBV12-5 and TRBJ2-4; 7 bases agree with TRBD2. The CDR3 length is 17 residues. Germline CDR1 is LGHNT and CDR2 is FRNRAP. J was trimmed by 5 bases and V by 0 bases; bases with no gene match: 10. CDR3 nucleotides: TGTGCTAGTGGTTTGGTACTAGGGCTAGCGGTTGAAAACATTCAGTACTTC. It codes for CASGLVLGLAVENIQYF.

This clone came up once. The chain uses TRBV20-1 and TRBJ2-5; D perhaps matches TRBD1 (6 bases). Looked up from germline, CDR1 is DFQATT and CDR2 is SNEGSKA (reference sequence). The CDR3 covers 15 residues. V lost 3 bases to trimming and J lost 4 bases, with 18 bases between them. CDR3 loop: CSASYVGGPGETQYF. CDR3 bases: TGCAGTGCTAGTTATGTTGGGGGCCCGGGAGAGACCCAGTACTTC.

The rearrangement uses TRBV6-5 and TRBJ1-3, with TRBD1 as a possible D gene (5 bases). CDR1 is MNHEY and CDR2 is SVGAGI in the germline V gene. Trimming stripped 7 bases from V and 6 bases from J, with 16 bases between. This CDR3 is 14 amino acids long. The DNA for the CDR3 is TGTGCCAGCACAAAAACAGGTTTTCTAAACACCATATATTTT. Translating it yields CASTKTGFLNTIYF.

The chain recombines TRBV2 with TRBJ1-5; D gene uncertain. Germline lookup yields CDR1 SNHLY and CDR2 FYNNEI. This CDR3 has 11 residues. Trimming shortened V by 4 bases and J by 7 bases, and 5 bases separated the two germline ends. CDR3 region: CASSAGQPQHF. The CDR3 nucleotides read TGTGCCAGCAGTGCGGGGCAGCCCCAGCATTTT.

The V and J genes are TRBV4-1 and TRBJ2-3; possibly TRBD2 for D (6 bases). Trimming removed 3 bases at V and 0 bases at J, with 13 bases between. The germline V gene has CDR1 MGHRA and CDR2 YSYEKL. The CDR3 runs to 16 residues. CDR3 DNA sequence: TGCGCCAGCAGCCATAGACTAGTCCTTAGCACAGATACGCAGTATTTT. This sequence encodes CASSHRLVLSTDTQYF.

This chain's CDR3 is CASSHDGHYNEQFF. The DNA of the CDR3 is TGTGCCAGCAGCCACGATGGACATTACAATGAGCAGTTCTTC. The chain links TRBV3-1 (or the pseudogene TRBV3-2) to TRBJ2-1; D is perhaps TRBD1 (5 bases). The V gene lost 3 bases and the J gene lost 4 bases, with 10 bases spanning the gap. In germline, CDR1 is LGHDT, CDR2 YNNKEL (reference sequence). The CDR3 runs to 14 residues.

CDR3 nucleotides: TGTGCCAGCAGTCCCCCCTTGGCAGGGCCCCTCGGGAATTCACCCCTCCACTTT. This translates into CASSPPLAGPLGNSPLHF. The chain employs TRBV25-1 and TRBJ1-6; tentatively, D is TRBD1 (5 bases). CDR1 MGHDK and CDR2 SYGVNS come from the germline V gene. The CDR3 is 18 residues long. V lost 5 bases to trimming and J lost 7 bases, with 24 bases between them.

The V and J genes are TRBV9 and TRBJ2-7, with TRBD1 identical over 7 bases. The V segment lost 5 bases and the J segment 3 bases; nucleotides outside the gene matches: 11. The CDR3 totals 15 residues. Per germline, CDR1 SGDLS and CDR2 YYNGEE. This CDR3 is CASSRQGYGNYEQYF. The CDR3 nucleotides read TGTGCCAGCAGTCGACAGGGTTATGGGAACTACGAGCAGTACTTC.

V gene TRBV7-3 combines with J gene TRBJ2-3; 8 bases align to TRBD2. V was pared by 3 bases and J by 4 bases, with 0 bases of the junction left unmatched. Germline V lookup: CDR1 SGHTA, CDR2 FQGTGA. This CDR3 has 13 residues. Written as DNA, the CDR3 is TGTGCCAGCAGCTTCGGGAGGGCAGATACGCAGTATTTT. Amino acid sequence: CASSFGRADTQYF.

The genes are TRBV3-1 (or the pseudogene TRBV3-2) and TRBJ1-2; 11 nucleotides match TRBD1. Germline V gives CDR1 LGHDT, CDR2 YNNKEL (reference sequence). Trimming took 1 base from V and 6 from J; bases not matched to a gene: 10. The CDR3 has 17 amino acids. CDR3 amino acids: CASSQVPGQGVSDGYTF. The CDR3, as DNA: TGTGCCAGCAGCCAAGTGCCGGGACAGGGGGTGAGCGATGGCTACACCTTC.

The rearrangement links TRBV15 to TRBJ2-2; possible D gene TRBD2, 6 bases. The CDR3 runs to 13 residues. Germline loops: CDR1 LNHNV, CDR2 YYDKDF (reference sequence). V was clipped by 4 bases and J by 5 bases, with 8 bases between them. The CDR3 DNA reads as TGTGCCACCAGCACGCTAGCGACCGGGGAGCTGTTTTTT. Translation gives CATSTLATGELFF.

The chain is built from TRBV7-9 and TRBJ1-4, with D perhaps TRBD1 (6 bases). The V gene's germline CDR1 is SEHNR and CDR2 FQNEAQ (reference sequence). The CDR3 covers 15 residues. V was clipped by 2 bases and J by 8 bases, with 15 bases between them. CDR3 sequence reads: CASSLYGSGDEKLFF. DNA of the CDR3: TGTGCCAGCAGCTTATATGGTTCAGGGGACGAAAAACTGTTTTTT. Variable domain in full (rest from reference TRBV7-9 and TRBJ1-4): DTGVSQNPRHKITKRGQNVTFRCDPISEHNRLYWYRQTLGQGPEFLTYFQNEAQLEKSRLLSDRFSAERPKGSFSTLEIQRTEQGDSAMYLCASSLYGSGDEKLFFGSGTQLSVL.

V and J are TRBV27 and TRBJ1-2, with a weak D call TRBD1 (6 bases). Germline V gene lookup returns CDR1 MNHEY and CDR2 SMNVEV (reference sequence). This CDR3 is built from 13 residues. V was cut by 6 bases and J by 4 bases, with 12 bases left in between. In DNA, the CDR3 is TGTGCCAGCAGCTTGACAGGCCGCTATGGCTACACCTTC. Residues: CASSLTGRYGYTF.

CDR3 loop: CASSPTSGTQYF. CDR3 in DNA: TGTGCCAGCAGCCCTACTAGCGGTACGCAGTATTTT. This chain joins TRBV5-6 and TRBJ2-3; 8 nucleotides agree with TRBD2. V was pared by 4 bases and J by 8 bases, with 3 bases of the junction left unmatched. Per germline, CDR1 SGHDT and CDR2 YYEEEE. The length of the CDR3 is 12 residues. Drawing the rest from reference TRBV5-6 and TRBJ2-3, the complete variable domain is DAGVTQSPTHLIKTRGQQVTLRCSPKSGHDTVSWYQQALGQGPQFIFQYYEEEERQRGNFPDRFSGHQFPNYSSELNVNALLLGDSALYLCASSPTSGTQYFGPGTRLTVL.